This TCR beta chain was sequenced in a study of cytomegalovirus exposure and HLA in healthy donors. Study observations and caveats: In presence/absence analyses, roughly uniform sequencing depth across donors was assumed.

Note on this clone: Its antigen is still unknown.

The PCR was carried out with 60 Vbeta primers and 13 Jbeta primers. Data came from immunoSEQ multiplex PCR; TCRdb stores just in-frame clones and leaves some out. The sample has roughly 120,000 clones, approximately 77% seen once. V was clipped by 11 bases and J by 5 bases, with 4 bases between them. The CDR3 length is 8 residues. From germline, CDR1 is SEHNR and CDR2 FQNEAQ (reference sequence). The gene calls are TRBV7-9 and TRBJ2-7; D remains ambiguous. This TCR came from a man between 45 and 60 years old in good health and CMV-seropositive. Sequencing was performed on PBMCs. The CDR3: CAVDEQYF. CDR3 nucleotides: TGTGCCGTCGACGAGCAGTACTTC.